One and the same sample provided the 19 T cell receptor beta chains below, sequenced in a study of T-cell memory formation after mild COVID-19. From the 5' RACE reads, TCRdb called clonotypes with MiXCR, one entry per CDR3 protein. The sample yields fewer than 150,000 distinct CDR3 sequences, more than 13% seen once. The sequencing input was PBMCs or a T cell subset sorted from them (not recorded which). Receptors originate from an adult woman who had mild COVID-19 (a few samples of this study predate the infection). Cell type and time point are not known.

This chain connects TRBV5-1 to TRBJ2-1, with 8 bases lining up with TRBD1. The CDR3 consists of 16 residues. CDR1 and CDR2 from the germline V gene are SGHRS and YFSETQ. J gave up 7 bases and V 3 bases, and 12 bases lay outside the gene matches. The DNA of the CDR3 is TGCGCCAGCAGCTCCTGGACAGGGCATTCTGAAAATGAGCAGTTCTTC. Translation: CASSSWTGHSENEQFF.

In this sample, this clonotype turned up a few times. J is TRBJ1-2 and V is TRBV29-1, with 7 positions matching TRBD1. Germline V gives CDR1 SQVTM, CDR2 ANQGSEA. This CDR3 spans 14 amino acids. Trimming at V came to 5 bases and at J to 6 bases, leaving 12 bases not matched to a gene. The CDR3 region is CSVPPAGGGDGYTF. The CDR3 bases are TGCAGCGTTCCCCCGGCGGGAGGGGGCGATGGCTACACCTTC.

This clonotype has a handful of counts. This chain uses TRBV7-9 with TRBJ2-6; D is ambiguous. V was clipped by 3 bases and J by 0 bases, with 9 bases between them. Germline V gives CDR1 SEHNR, CDR2 FQNEAQ (reference sequence). CDR3 length: 16 residues. Here the CDR3 DNA reads TGTGCCAGCAGCTTGGTTCCAGGCTCTGGGGCCAACGTCCTGACTTTC. Translation: CASSLVPGSGANVLTF.

This clonotype was counted only a few times. The chain links TRBV11-3 to TRBJ2-7; TRBD1 matches 7 bases. Germline CDR1 SGHNT, CDR2 YENEEA. The CDR3 covers 13 residues. J gave up 3 bases and V 5 bases, and 4 bases lay outside the gene matches. This CDR3 is CASSPGQFYEQYF. As DNA, the CDR3 is TGTGCCAGCAGCCCGGGACAGTTCTACGAGCAGTACTTC. Full variable domain (remainder filled in from reference TRBV11-3 and TRBJ2-7): EAGVVQSPRYKIIEKKQPVAFWCNPISGHNTLYWYLQNLGQGPELLIRYENEEAVDDSQLPKDRFSAERLKGVDSTLKIQPAELGDSAVYLCASSPGQFYEQYFGPGTRLTVT.

The chain couples TRBV19 to TRBJ2-3; 8 bases agree with TRBD2. V lost 5 bases, J lost 3 bases, and 4 bases stayed unmatched. The CDR3 contains 14 residues. Germline assignment: CDR1 LNHDA and CDR2 SQIVND (reference sequence). The CDR3 sequence: CASSPAGGTDTQYF. CDR3 in DNA: TGTGCCAGTAGTCCCGCGGGGGGAACAGATACGCAGTATTTT. Full variable domain (rest looked up from reference TRBV19 and TRBJ2-3): DGGITQSPKYLFRKEGQNVTLSCEQNLNHDAMYWYRQDPGQGLRLIYYSQIVNDFQKGDIAEGYSVSREKKESFPLTVTSAQKNPTAFYLCASSPAGGTDTQYFGPGTRLTVL.

This clonotype was counted only a few times. V usage is TRBV5-6 and J usage is TRBJ1-1; a possible D gene is TRBD1 (6 bases). The germline V gene has CDR1 SGHDT and CDR2 YYEEEE. The germline V and J ends were trimmed by 4 bases and 0 bases, with 16 bases remaining between them. CDR3 size: 16 residues. CDR3 region: CASSLWTDYMNTEAFF. CDR3 bases: TGTGCCAGCAGCCTCTGGACAGATTACATGAACACTGAAGCTTTCTTT.

The chain couples TRBV5-5 to TRBJ2-6; D remains unclear. V was clipped by 0 bases and J by 0 bases, with 7 bases between them. CDR3 length equals 16 residues. The germline gives CDR1 SGHKS, CDR2 YYEKEE (reference sequence). CDR3 coding DNA: TGTGCCAGCAGCTTGGCCGTCCCCTCTGGGGCCAACGTCCTGACTTTC. Translating it yields CASSLAVPSGANVLTF. The full variable domain, in which reference TRBV5-5 and TRBJ2-6 provide the parts outside the CDR3, is DAGVTQSPTHLIKTRGQQVTLRCSPISGHKSVSWYQQVLGQGPQFIFQYYEKEERGRGNFPDRFSARQFPNYSSELNVNALLLGDSALYLCASSLAVPSGANVLTFGAGSRLTVL.

The chain joins TRBV18 to TRBJ2-3; the D gene is possibly TRBD1 (5 bases). Germline lookup yields CDR1 KGHSH and CDR2 LQKENI. The CDR3 has 20 residues. Trimming stripped 0 bases from V and 1 base from J, with 23 bases between. The CDR3 protein is CASSPPKIQASSYGTDTQYF. CDR3 bases: TGTGCCAGCTCACCACCGAAGATACAGGCTTCCAGCTATGGCACAGATACGCAGTATTTT.

This clonotype was picked up a small number of times. The rearrangement joins TRBV12-3 or TRBV12-4 to TRBJ2-3; 8 bases line up with TRBD1. The CDR3 is made up of 14 amino acids. Trimming took 3 bases from V and 4 from J; bases not matched to a gene: 3. CDR3 in amino acids: CASSFGQGPDTQYF. As DNA, the CDR3 is TGTGCCAGCAGTTTTGGACAGGGCCCAGATACGCAGTATTTT.

The V and J genes are TRBV6-1 and TRBJ1-5, with TRBD1 matching 8 bases. Trimming cost V 7 bases and J 6 bases; bases outside gene matches: 14. The germline V gene has CDR1 MNHNS and CDR2 SASEGT. This CDR3 region has 16 residues. The CDR3 loop is CASTRGRQGAGQPQHF. CDR3 nucleotide sequence: TGTGCCAGCACCAGGGGGAGGCAGGGGGCGGGTCAGCCCCAGCATTTT.

The rearrangement joins TRBV7-9 to TRBJ2-7; a weak D match, TRBD2 (5 bases). This CDR3 contains 16 residues. Germline CDR1 reads SEHNR; CDR2 reads FQNEAQ (reference sequence). The V gene lost 3 bases and the J gene lost 0 bases, with 15 bases spanning the gap. CDR3 sequence: CASSLNRGLSSYEQYF. The CDR3 DNA reads as TGTGCCAGCAGCTTGAACCGAGGGCTGAGCTCCTACGAGCAGTACTTC.

The table lists this clonotype with many counts. The gene calls are TRBV4-3 and TRBJ1-1; 10 nucleotides match TRBD1. V shed 1 base and J 5 bases; nucleotides not matched to a gene: 1. The CDR3 has 14 residues. CDR1 LGHNA and CDR2 YSLEER come from the germline V gene. CDR3 sequence reads: CASSQGGQGTEAFF. The CDR3 DNA is TGCGCCAGCAGCCAAGGGGGACAGGGGACTGAAGCTTTCTTT.

This clonotype has a count of ten or more. The chain links TRBV29-1 to TRBJ2-1; 11 bases are a match to TRBD2. The CDR3 runs to 17 residues. Germline-derived CDR1 and CDR2 are SQVTM and ANQGSEA. Trimming removed 2 bases from V and 4 bases from J; junction bases left unmatched: 10. The CDR3 DNA sequence: TGCAGCGTTGAATTGGGGACCGGGACTAGCGGTTACAATGAGCAGTTCTTC. Residues: CSVELGTGTSGYNEQFF.

J is TRBJ2-1 and V is TRBV15; TRBD1 agrees at 7 bases. V lost 0 bases, J lost 0 bases, and 5 bases stayed unmatched. The germline V gene has CDR1 LNHNV and CDR2 YYDKDF (reference sequence). The CDR3 extends over 17 amino acids. The CDR3 DNA reads as TGTGCCACCAGCAGAGAGATGGGACAGAGCTCCTACAATGAGCAGTTCTTC. Translating it yields CATSREMGQSSYNEQFF.

This clonotype was counted between two and nine times. J is TRBJ2-5 and V is TRBV4-3; the D gene is possibly TRBD2 (5 bases). This CDR3 is built from 18 residues. From germline, CDR1 is LGHNA and CDR2 YSLEER. Trimming shortened V by 2 bases and J by 2 bases, and 21 bases separated the two germline ends. CDR3 loop: CASSQFWAGEQVQETQYF. The CDR3 DNA reads TGCGCCAGCAGCCAATTTTGGGCCGGGGAACAAGTACAAGAGACCCAGTACTTC.

J is TRBJ2-1 and V is TRBV13; 10 bases fit TRBD1. V trimming: 4 bases; J trimming: 6 bases; junction bases outside the gene matches: 0. The V gene's germline CDR1 is PRHDT and CDR2 FYEKMQ (reference sequence). This CDR3 is 13 amino acids long. CDR3 nucleotides: TGTGCCAGCAGCTGGACAGGGGGCAATGAGCAGTTCTTC. It yields the protein CASSWTGGNEQFF.

This sequence joins TRBV7-2 and TRBJ2-5; 11 bases are shared with TRBD2. CDR3 length equals 20 residues. V lost 3 bases, J lost 1 base, and 16 bases stayed unmatched. Germline lookup yields CDR1 SGHTA and CDR2 FQGNSA. This CDR3 is CASSLGTLQGLAEFQETQYF. The CDR3 region has the DNA TGTGCCAGCAGCTTGGGTACACTACAGGGACTAGCGGAATTCCAAGAGACCCAGTACTTC.

CDR3 nucleotides: TGCGCCAGCAGCGGAGGGACAGGGGGAAACACAGATACGCAGTATTTT. Amino acids: CASSGGTGGNTDTQYF. V is TRBV5-1 and J is TRBJ2-3; 11 positions match TRBD1. Germline V gene lookup returns CDR1 SGHRS and CDR2 YFSETQ. The CDR3 spans 16 residues. The V gene end was trimmed by 4 bases and the J gene end by 2 bases; junction bases not matched to a gene: 6.

This rearrangement joins TRBV2 to TRBJ2-1, with TRBD1 matching 9 bases. This CDR3 contains 16 residues. Germline V gene data show CDR1 as SNHLY and CDR2 as FYNNEI. V lost 3 bases and J lost 4; bases outside the gene matches: 7. CDR3 sequence: CASSDPTGGSYNEQFF. CDR3 in DNA: TGTGCCAGCAGTGACCCTACAGGGGGCAGTTACAATGAGCAGTTCTTC.